This T cell receptor (beta chain) was identified during a study of blood T cell repertoires in COVID-19. Across the study: The analysed material was cDNA or gDNA that came from T cells, B-cell-depleted T cells, or PBMCs.

Assay used: immunoSEQ multiplex PCR; TCRdb lists only in-frame clones, some missing. Of about 120,000 clones in the sample, approximately 80% were seen once. CDR1 is SGHAT, CDR2 FQNNGV, per germline. CDR3 size: 15 residues. Trimming took off 5 bases at V and 2 bases at J, with 13 bases between the two ends. The rearrangement uses TRBV11-2 and TRBJ1-5; D remains ambiguous. The clonotype originates from a man in his 70s with active or convalescent COVID-19. Sequenced input: peripheral blood. CDR3 bases: TGTGCCAGCAGCCCAACCGGGTTGGGCAATCAGCCCCAGCATTTT. Its protein product is CASSPTGLGNQPQHF.